This section outlines one T cell receptor (beta chain) sequence together with its context. Original processing notes: Estimation of nucleated cell counts was performed using reference gene primer amplification. Assay: immunoSEQ multiplex PCR; the TCRdb copy retains only in-frame clones and omits some. V and J calls and clone size are those listed in that table; D and trimming were worked out from the DNA. The sample lists some 250,000 clones; approximately 91% were seen once. Unmatched junction bases numbered 4, after V lost 5 bases and J lost 7 bases. CDR1 is SGHNT and CDR2 is YYREEE in the germline V gene (reference sequence). The CDR3 loop spans 14 amino acids. This entry comes from a study of blood T cell repertoires in COVID-19. Overall study: Donors in the United States, Italy and Spain gave samples during acute or convalescent COVID-19. T cells, B-cell-depleted T cells, or PBMCs provided the cDNA or gDNA that served as material.

The clonotype comes from a young woman with acute or convalescent COVID-19. The chain employs TRBV5-4 and TRBJ2-1; TRBD2 agrees at 12 bases. Input material: peripheral blood. In nucleotides, the CDR3 is TGTGCCAGCAGAGGGCTAGCGGGAGGGAATGAGCAGTTCTTC. As protein: CASRGLAGGNEQFF.